Each of the 20 T cell receptor beta chains below was sequenced from the same sample in a study of T-cell reconstitution after alpha-beta-depleted transplantation in children. A library of TCRbeta sequences, prepared with unique molecular identifiers, was generated. From the PCR reads, TCRdb called clonotypes with MiXCR, one entry per CDR3 protein. This table holds 100,000 or so distinct CDR3 sequences, about 12% found once. The specimen was PBMCs from the stem cell graft donor, collected from the stem cell graft. These receptor sequences come from a human donor who donated a stem cell graft to a child with inherited bone marrow failure.

In this sample, this clonotype turned up many times. The chain recombines TRBV9 with TRBJ2-7, with D hard to call. V lost 2 bases to trimming and J lost 0 bases, with 6 bases between them. In germline, CDR1 is SGDLS, CDR2 YYNGEE. CDR3 length equals 13 residues. DNA of the CDR3: TGTGCCAGCAGCGTGACGAGCTCCTACGAGCAGTACTTC. Translated, it gives CASSVTSSYEQYF.

This clonotype has at least ten counts. V and J are TRBV6-2 or TRBV6-3 and TRBJ2-1, with 12 bases fitting TRBD2. The V segment lost 6 bases and the J segment 5 bases; nucleotides outside the gene matches: 5. CDR3 length equals 15 residues. Germline V lookup: CDR1 MNHEY, CDR2 SVGEGT. The CDR3 is CASRPRLAGDNEQFF. DNA for the CDR3: TGTGCCAGCAGACCGCGACTAGCGGGAGACAATGAGCAGTTCTTC.

In this sample, this clonotype turned up many times. V usage is TRBV7-9 and J usage is TRBJ2-3; the match to TRBD2 covers 7 bases. Germline V lookup: CDR1 SEHNR, CDR2 FQNEAQ (reference sequence). V was clipped by 6 bases and J by 0 bases; unmatched bases: 9. This CDR3 has 16 residues. In DNA, the CDR3 is TGTGCCAGCAGTTACGCTAGCGGCCCTAGCACAGATACGCAGTATTTT. It yields the protein CASSYASGPSTDTQYF.

This clonotype was recorded many times. The gene calls are TRBV12-3 or TRBV12-4 and TRBJ1-2, with D unclear. V was clipped by 5 bases and J by 1 base, with 17 bases between them. This CDR3 has 16 amino acids. The CDR3 here is CASSLGRGSLNYGYTF. CDR3 bases: TGTGCCAGCAGTCTTGGGCGTGGATCCCTTAACTATGGCTACACCTTC.

The rearrangement links TRBV4-3 to TRBJ1-4; TRBD1 aligns across 8 bases. Unmatched junction bases numbered 6, after V lost 1 base and J lost 8 bases. The CDR3 length is 15 residues. Germline assignment: CDR1 LGHNA and CDR2 YSLEER. The CDR3 reads CASSQVGTGNEKLFF. The CDR3 DNA sequence: TGCGCCAGCAGCCAAGTGGGGACAGGCAACGAAAAACTGTTTTTT.

This clonotype showed up many times. Written as DNA, the CDR3 is TGCAGTGCTGATGCGAGTGCTAGCCGCGCCACAGATACGCAGTATTTT. Translation: CSADASASRATDTQYF. The chain has TRBV20-1 and TRBJ2-3, with D perhaps TRBD2 (5 bases). V lost 5 bases, J lost 2 bases, and 20 bases lay in between. The germline V gene encodes CDR1 DFQATT and CDR2 SNEGSKA (reference sequence). The CDR3 totals 16 residues.

This clonotype was detected ten times or more. The V gene is TRBV4-1, the J gene TRBJ2-6; D not certain. Germline-derived CDR1 and CDR2 are MGHRA and YSYEKL. Trimming cost V 4 bases and J 4 bases, with 5 bases left between them. This CDR3 has 13 residues. CDR3 loop: CASSPVGANVLTF. The CDR3 DNA follows: TGCGCCAGCAGCCCCGTCGGGGCCAACGTCCTGACTTTC.

This clonotype appeared many times. The chain couples TRBV6-4 to TRBJ2-1; 9 bases fit TRBD2. Germline V lookup: CDR1 MRHNA, CDR2 SNTAGT. CDR3 length: 14 residues. J gave up 8 bases and V 6 bases, and 8 bases lay outside the gene matches. CDR3 sequence: CASSAGGENDEQFF. CDR3 bases: TGTGCCAGCAGCGCGGGGGGGGAAAATGATGAGCAGTTCTTC.

This clonotype showed up many times. The rearrangement links TRBV2 to TRBJ1-1; TRBD1 aligns across 7 bases. The CDR3 covers 11 residues. The ends lost 6 bases at V and 5 bases at J; junction bases unmatched: 0. The germline V gene has CDR1 SNHLY and CDR2 FYNNEI. The CDR3 sequence: CASRTGTEAFF. Written as DNA, the CDR3 is TGTGCCAGCAGGACAGGGACTGAAGCTTTCTTT.

This clonotype occurred a few times. The chain links TRBV24-1 to TRBJ2-3; 10 nucleotides agree with TRBD1. The CDR3 spans 15 residues. CDR1 and CDR2 (germline): KGHDR, SFDVKD. With V trimmed by 5 bases and J by 1 base, 2 bases remained unmatched. Here the CDR3 reads CATSAGTGGTDTQYF. Here the CDR3 DNA reads TGTGCCACCAGTGCGGGGACAGGGGGCACAGATACGCAGTATTTT.

This chain uses TRBV5-8 with TRBJ2-2, with TRBD1 matching over 7 bases. Per germline, CDR1 SGHTS and CDR2 YDEGEE. The CDR3 loop spans 15 amino acids. V was clipped by 3 bases and J by 4 bases; unmatched bases: 6. DNA of the CDR3: TGTGCCAGCAGCTGGGGGACAGTCGGCACCGGGGAGCTGTTTTTT. This codes for CASSWGTVGTGELFF. Drawing the rest from reference TRBV5-8 and TRBJ2-2, the complete variable domain is EAGVTQSPTHLIKTRGQQATLRCSPISGHTSVYWYQQALGLGLQFLLWYDEGEERNRGNFPPRFSGRQFPNYSSELNVNALELEDSALYLCASSWGTVGTGELFFGEGSRLTVL.

The chain links TRBV5-4 to TRBJ2-1; no firm D call. This CDR3 is built from 15 residues. V lost 2 bases, J lost 6 bases, and 15 bases lay in between. Looked up from germline, CDR1 is SGHNT and CDR2 is YYREEE (reference sequence). CDR3 sequence (DNA): TGTGCCAGCAGCTTCGACATTCTCGACGCCAATGAGCAGTTCTTC. This gives the protein CASSFDILDANEQFF.

The table lists this clonotype with many counts. This chain joins TRBV24-1 and TRBJ2-1, with 7 bases matching TRBD1. V dropped 4 bases and J dropped 0; count of bases not matched to a gene: 5. The CDR3 consists of 16 residues. Per germline, CDR1 KGHDR and CDR2 SFDVKD. CDR3: CATSDATGSSYNEQFF. CDR3 coding DNA: TGTGCCACCAGTGACGCGACAGGGTCCTCCTACAATGAGCAGTTCTTC.

At least ten counts were recorded for this clonotype. V gene TRBV5-1 combines with J gene TRBJ2-7; D might be TRBD2 (5 bases). The germline V gene has CDR1 SGHRS and CDR2 YFSETQ. CDR3 length equals 14 residues. Trimming cost V 4 bases and J 5 bases, with 16 bases left between them. The CDR3 here is CASSGRDYKDEQYF. CDR3 nucleotides: TGCGCCAGCAGCGGACGGGATTACAAGGACGAGCAGTACTTC.

The chain is built from TRBV6-1 and TRBJ2-1, with D perhaps matching TRBD2 (5 bases). CDR1 is MNHNS, CDR2 SASEGT, per germline. Deletions cut 8 bases from V and 4 bases from J, with 21 bases between. This CDR3 region has 16 residues. CDR3 sequence reads: CASSLPGARGYNEQFF. CDR3 nucleotides: TGTGCCAGCTCCCTGCCAGGAGCCCGAGGGTACAATGAGCAGTTCTTC.

This clonotype was seen at least ten times. This chain joins TRBV7-9 and TRBJ2-3; D is unresolved. CDR3 length: 13 amino acids. The germline V and J ends were trimmed by 4 bases and 4 bases, with 9 bases remaining between them. CDR1 and CDR2 from the germline V gene are SEHNR and FQNEAQ (reference sequence). CDR3 DNA sequence: TGTGCCAGCAGCTGGTTCGGTGCAGATACGCAGTATTTT. As protein: CASSWFGADTQYF.

This rearrangement joins TRBV19 to TRBJ1-4; D call uncertain. CDR1 LNHDA and CDR2 SQIVND come from the germline V gene (reference sequence). This CDR3 is built from 14 residues. The V end was cut by 5 bases, the J end by 6 bases, with 13 bases between. The chain's CDR3 is CASSADWRDEKLFF. In DNA, the CDR3 is TGTGCCAGTAGTGCCGACTGGAGGGATGAAAAACTGTTTTTT.

There are many counts of this clonotype. This chain connects TRBV5-1 to TRBJ1-6, with D hard to call. CDR1 is SGHRS, CDR2 YFSETQ, per germline. The CDR3 totals 16 residues. Trimming removed 0 bases at V and 5 bases at J, with 12 bases between. The CDR3 nucleotides are TGCGCCAGCAGCTTGGAACAGCGGATCAATAATTCACCCCTCCACTTT. Translation gives CASSLEQRINNSPLHF.

This clonotype came up a few times. The chain employs TRBV4-1 and TRBJ2-1; the match to TRBD2 covers 9 bases. Germline V gene lookup returns CDR1 MGHRA and CDR2 YSYEKL. The CDR3 runs to 18 residues. V lost 4 bases to trimming and J lost 2 bases; unmatched junction nucleotides: 12. The CDR3: CASSPRGLAGLPYNEQFF. The CDR3 nucleotides read TGCGCCAGCAGCCCAAGGGGGCTAGCGGGACTCCCCTACAATGAGCAGTTCTTC.

This clonotype was observed at least ten times. The gene calls are TRBV19 and TRBJ2-3, with D perhaps TRBD2 (6 bases). Germline CDR1 reads LNHDA; CDR2 reads SQIVND (reference sequence). V was clipped by 6 bases and J by 0 bases, with 13 bases between them. The CDR3 runs to 15 residues. The CDR3 region has the DNA TGTGCCAGTAGGGACCCGGGACTGAGCACAGATACGCAGTATTTT. As protein: CASRDPGLSTDTQYF. Together with reference TRBV19 and TRBJ2-3, the CDR3 gives the full variable domain: DGGITQSPKYLFRKEGQNVTLSCEQNLNHDAMYWYRQDPGQGLRLIYYSQIVNDFQKGDIAEGYSVSREKKESFPLTVTSAQKNPTAFYLCASRDPGLSTDTQYFGPGTRLTVL.